The 18 T cell receptor beta chains presented below share a single source sample, sequenced in a study of memory CD4+ T cells and cytomegalovirus serostatus. Only in-frame clones appear in the TCRdb table, and some are missing; sequencing was by immunoSEQ multiplex PCR. The sample holds 46,000 or so clones; 78% are singletons and the top ten take approximately 0.97%. Single viable CD3+CD4+CD8-CD45RO+ cells were sorted as the memory CD4+ T cells. The material sequenced was memory CD4+ T cells from blood. These receptors came from an adult in good health and CMV-seronegative.

This clone occurred once. The junction and the germline gene differ at one end; a read error may be behind it. This CDR3 is also generated by other DNA sequences in the sample. V gene TRBV7-9 combines with J gene TRBJ2-3; D is possibly TRBD2 (7 bases). The CDR3 covers 16 residues. Germline CDR1 and CDR2: SEHNR and FQNEAQ (reference sequence). In nucleotides, the CDR3 is TGTGCCAGCAGCTTTGAGGGGGGGGTGAGCACCGATACGCAGTATTTT. Encoded protein: CASSFEGGVSTDTQYF.

The CDR3: CASSLNRGLNQPQHF. The CDR3 DNA reads as TGTGCCAGCAGTTTAAACAGGGGGCTTAATCAGCCCCAGCATTTT. The chain employs TRBV27 and TRBJ1-5, with 9 bases matching TRBD1. Trimming removed 2 bases from V and 4 bases from J; junction bases left unmatched: 3. Per the germline V gene, CDR1 is MNHEY and CDR2 is SMNVEV (reference sequence). This CDR3 region has 15 residues.

The sample holds a few counts of this clone. This chain joins TRBV19 and TRBJ2-7, with TRBD1 identical over 9 bases. Trimming removed 4 bases from V and 4 bases from J; junction bases left unmatched: 5. In germline, CDR1 is LNHDA, CDR2 SQIVND (reference sequence). This CDR3 has 14 amino acids. The CDR3 DNA follows: TGTGCCAGTAGTAACCGGGACAGGGAGTACGAGCAGTACTTC. Its translation is CASSNRDREYEQYF.

The chain couples TRBV2 to TRBJ1-2; D is unresolved. Germline CDR1 and CDR2: SNHLY and FYNNEI. Between the trimmed V and J ends, which lost 1 base and 7 bases, there was a span of 10 bases. The CDR3 runs to 13 residues. The CDR3 nucleotides read TGTGCCAGCAGTGAAGTGGGTATAGGTGGCTACACCTTC. It encodes CASSEVGIGGYTF.

Within the sample, this clone is medium-sized. This rearrangement joins TRBV28 to TRBJ1-1; a possible D gene is TRBD1 (5 bases). The CDR3 is 13 amino acids. Germline CDR1 MDHEN, CDR2 SYDVKM. Trimming removed 5 bases at V and 5 bases at J, with 12 bases between. CDR3 sequence (DNA): TGTGCCAGCAGTCGGACATACGCTACTGAAGCTTTCTTT. Protein product: CASSRTYATEAFF.

This clone was observed a few times. The chain carries TRBV9 and TRBJ1-1; tentatively, D is TRBD1 (6 bases). From germline, CDR1 is SGDLS and CDR2 YYNGEE. Trimming took 3 bases from V and 8 from J, leaving 17 bases between them. The CDR3 length is 14 residues. CDR3 bases: TGTGCCAGCAGCGGGGACACCTCTCCACTGGAAGCTTTCTTT. It is translated as CASSGDTSPLEAFF. Full variable domain (missing parts from reference TRBV9 and TRBJ1-1): DSGVTQTPKHLITATGQRVTLRCSPRSGDLSVYWYQQSLDQGLQFLIQYYNGEERAKGNILERFSAQQFPDLHSELNLSSLELGDSALYFCASSGDTSPLEAFFGQGTRLTVV.

The CDR3 nucleotides read TGTGCCAGCAGCTTAATCGCGACAGGGTCCTCCTACGAGCAGTACTTC. Amino acid sequence: CASSLIATGSSYEQYF. The chain joins TRBV5-4 to TRBJ2-7; 7 nucleotides line up with TRBD1. CDR1 and CDR2 from the germline V gene are SGHNT and YYREEE (reference sequence). CDR3 length: 16 amino acids. V dropped 2 bases and J dropped 0; count of bases not matched to a gene: 8.

The V call is TRBV10-3, the J call TRBJ1-2; D is perhaps TRBD1 (5 bases). Per germline, CDR1 ENHRY and CDR2 SYGVKD. The V gene lost 3 bases and the J gene lost 5 bases, with 7 bases spanning the gap. This CDR3 contains 12 residues. For the CDR3, the DNA is TGTGCCATCAGTGACGCAGGGTATGGCTACACCTTC. Its protein is CAISDAGYGYTF.

The V gene is TRBV10-3, the J gene TRBJ1-1, with D tentatively TRBD1 (6 bases). Germline V gives CDR1 ENHRY, CDR2 SYGVKD. The length of the CDR3 is 15 residues. V lost 11 bases, J lost 0 bases, and 19 bases lay in between. The CDR3 sequence is CAARKNRDMNTEAFF. CDR3 coding DNA: TGTGCCGCACGAAAAAACCGGGACATGAACACTGAAGCTTTCTTT.

The chain recombines TRBV7-8 with TRBJ2-5; D is uncertain. Germline lookup yields CDR1 SGHVS and CDR2 FQNEAQ. The CDR3 runs 14 residues. V lost 4 bases to trimming and J lost 3 bases, with 12 bases between them. The CDR3 spells CASSSSATKETQYF. The CDR3, as DNA: TGTGCCAGCAGCTCCTCGGCCACTAAAGAGACCCAGTACTTC.

The chain recombines TRBV19 with TRBJ1-5; TRBD1 aligns across 7 bases. This CDR3 is 15 amino acids long. Germline V gene sequence: CDR1 LNHDA, CDR2 SQIVND (reference sequence). J was trimmed by 6 bases and V by 5 bases; bases with no gene match: 10. The CDR3 nucleotides are TGTGCCAGTAGTGATCCGGGACAGTGGCTTCAGCCCCAGCATTTT. It codes for CASSDPGQWLQPQHF.

The chain uses TRBV7-6 and TRBJ1-2, with unresolved D. V lost 2 bases and J lost 2, with 6 bases in between. CDR3 length: 13 amino acids. CDR1 and CDR2 (germline): SGHVS, FNYEAQ. For the CDR3, the DNA is TGTGCCAGCAGCTTATCCTCAAACTATGGCTACACCTTC. The encoded protein is CASSLSSNYGYTF.

The chain combines TRBV19 with TRBJ2-7; possibly TRBD2 for D (6 bases). Trimming removed 4 bases at V and 2 bases at J, with 15 bases between. The V gene's germline CDR1 is LNHDA and CDR2 SQIVND (reference sequence). The CDR3 runs 15 residues. This CDR3 is CASSTPGLSTYEQYF. The CDR3 DNA reads as TGTGCCAGTAGTACACCGGGACTTTCAACCTACGAGCAGTACTTC.

This rearrangement joins TRBV29-1 to TRBJ1-2, with a possible D match to TRBD1 (6 bases). Germline lookup yields CDR1 SQVTM and CDR2 ANQGSEA. Trimming cost V 6 bases and J 7 bases, with 18 bases left between them. This CDR3 has 13 amino acids. As DNA, the CDR3 is TGCAGCGTATCCCAGGGGACCCTAGCTGGCTACACCTTC. This sequence encodes CSVSQGTLAGYTF.

This clone was counted a single time. The chain is built from TRBV7-2 and TRBJ1-1; a possible D gene is TRBD1 (5 bases). Germline V gene data show CDR1 as SGHTA and CDR2 as FQGNSA. V was trimmed by 4 bases and J by 3 bases, leaving 12 bases between them. The CDR3 runs 14 residues. In nucleotides, the CDR3 is TGTGCCAGCAGCTCCTGGGCGGGGGACACTGAAGCTTTCTTT. Translated, it gives CASSSWAGDTEAFF.

In its sample, this clone was seen a few times. The chain carries TRBV4-1 and TRBJ1-3, with D maybe TRBD1 (5 bases). The germline CDR1 and CDR2 sequences are MGHRA and YSYEKL. Deletions cut 4 bases from V and 0 bases from J, with 25 bases between. CDR3 size: 20 residues. This CDR3 is CASSRPGAPQMGRSGNTIYF. The CDR3 DNA is TGCGCCAGCAGCCGACCCGGGGCTCCCCAGATGGGGCGCTCTGGAAACACCATATATTTT.

The chain couples TRBV7-2 to TRBJ1-3, with a weak D call TRBD1 (5 bases). The CDR3 contains 15 residues. Germline loops: CDR1 SGHTA, CDR2 FQGNSA. The V gene lost 5 bases and the J gene lost 0 bases, with 11 bases spanning the gap. CDR3 coding DNA: TGTGCCAGCAGCCCCGACAGCGGCTCTGGAAACACCATATATTTT. It specifies CASSPDSGSGNTIYF.

The chain carries TRBV6-1 and TRBJ1-2; perhaps TRBD1 as D (6 bases). The CDR3 runs to 15 residues. The germline V gene has CDR1 MNHNS and CDR2 SASEGT. The V and J ends lost 6 bases and 2 bases respectively, with 16 bases between them. The CDR3 here is CASSQMGTGNYGYTF. The CDR3 DNA is TGTGCCAGCAGCCAGATGGGAACAGGGAACTATGGCTACACCTTC.